The entry below gives a single TCR beta chain sequence along with its context. Sequencing was performed with immunoSEQ multiplex PCR; in TCRdb, only in-frame clones are kept and a portion is missing. The sample lists 55,000 to 65,000 clones, about four fifths occurring once. Germline V gene data show CDR1 as GTSNPN and CDR2 as SVGIG (reference sequence). Trimming took off 1 base at V and 11 bases at J, with 3 bases between the two ends. The CDR3 has 10 amino acids. This specimen belongs to a study of T cells in tumors after PD-1 blockade. The gene calls are TRBV30 and TRBJ1-6; no reliable D call. This sample comprised PBMCs, obtained before anti-PD-1 treatment. The sequence was obtained from a human donor with basal cell carcinoma. In nucleotides, the CDR3 is TGTGCCTGGAGTGCCCCACCCCTCCACTTT. As protein: CAWSAPPLHF. Full variable domain (outside the CDR3, taken from reference TRBV30 and TRBJ1-6): SQTIHQWPATLVQPVGSPLSLECTVEGTSNPNLYWYRQAAGRGLQLLFYSVGIGQISSEVPQNLSASRPQDRQFILSSKKLLLSDSGFYLCAWSAPPLHFGNGTRLTVT.